This T cell receptor beta chain was identified during a study of blood T cell repertoires in COVID-19. Study-level background: COVID-19 samples, acute and convalescent, were from the United States, Italy and Spain. The analysed material was cDNA or gDNA that came from T cells, B-cell-depleted T cells, or PBMCs.

This clone was counted only a few times. Original processing methods: Nucleated cell number was recorded as an estimate derived from reference gene primer amplification. Some clones are missing from TCRdb's copy, which holds only in-frame ones; the method was immunoSEQ multiplex PCR. V and J calls and clone size are as listed in that table; D and trimming were resolved from the DNA. The data contain more than 200,000 clones, about 83% of them singletons. The specimen sequenced was peripheral blood. The source is a woman aged 45-65 years with acute or convalescent COVID-19.

CDR3 protein: CASRGPGGNTEAFF. CDR3 coding DNA: TGTGCCAGCAGGGGGCCGGGAGGGAACACTGAAGCTTTCTTT. The chain has TRBV6-6 and TRBJ1-1; tentatively, D is TRBD1 (5 bases). The germline CDR1 and CDR2 sequences are MNHNY and SVGAGI (reference sequence). The CDR3 consists of 14 residues. Trimming removed 6 bases from V and 1 base from J, with 12 bases in between.